Here is one TCR beta chain with its context. The data are from a study of blood T cell repertoires in COVID-19. Looked up from germline, CDR1 is LNHDA and CDR2 is SQIVND (reference sequence). Trimming removed 5 bases from V and 1 base from J, with 11 bases in between. The CDR3 is made up of 15 amino acids. The assay was immunoSEQ multiplex PCR, and TCRdb's table has in-frame clones only and misses some. The data show roughly 200,000 clones, around 90% seen once. The sample was peripheral blood. The TCR sequence derives from a man aged 35-49 years with active or convalescent COVID-19. The chain links TRBV19 to TRBJ2-2; TRBD1 is a possible D gene (6 bases). CDR3 bases: TGTGCCAGTAGTTTGGGGACACGGAACACCGGGGAGCTGTTTTTT. Encoded protein: CASSLGTRNTGELFF.